This record concerns one T cell receptor beta chain sequence. Its antigen is unidentified. The data originate from a study of metastatic and nonmetastatic thyroid tumors. Study-level information: Repertoires of blood and of tissue (tumor or nodule) from malignant and benign thyroid patients were compared. The study's findings and limits: Versus benign nodules, malignant thyroid tumors reportedly had significantly higher TCR beta diversity, in blood and tumor.

Prior to thyroid surgery, none of the patients had received any treatment. Source study methods: What underpinned the distant-metastasis classifier for papillary thyroid cancer was the set of CDR3 differences across clinicopathological groups. TCRdb re-processed the PCR reads through MiXCR. The V and J calls follow TCRdb's processing rather than the paper's. In the table there are 18,000 or so clones, less than 25% of which are singletons. The sequenced material came from tumor tissue. This receptor was identified in a female donor with papillary thyroid cancer or a benign thyroid nodule (not recorded which). Some clones in this sample may be carry-over from other donors' samples.

The CDR3, as DNA: TGCAGTGCGATGACACCTCCTAGCGGGAATCAGCCCCAGCATTTT. Amino acid sequence: CSAMTPPSGNQPQHF. The chain combines TRBV20-1 with TRBJ1-5; no clear D gene. Germline CDR1 is DFQATT and CDR2 is SNEGSKA (reference sequence). The CDR3 is 15 amino acids. V was cut by 6 bases and J by 4 bases, with 19 bases left in between.